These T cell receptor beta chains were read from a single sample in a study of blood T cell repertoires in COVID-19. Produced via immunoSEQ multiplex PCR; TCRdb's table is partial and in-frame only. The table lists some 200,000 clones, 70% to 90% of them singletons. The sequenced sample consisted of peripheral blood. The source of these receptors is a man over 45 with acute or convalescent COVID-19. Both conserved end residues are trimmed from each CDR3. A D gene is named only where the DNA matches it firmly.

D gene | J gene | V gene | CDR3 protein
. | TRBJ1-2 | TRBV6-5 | ASSWGLGYT
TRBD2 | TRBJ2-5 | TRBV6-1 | ASSELAGGQETQY
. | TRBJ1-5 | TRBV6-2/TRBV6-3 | ASSYELIGNQPQH
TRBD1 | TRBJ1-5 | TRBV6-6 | ASSTGTGDNQPQH
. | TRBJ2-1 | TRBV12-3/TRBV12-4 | ASSSLLSEQF
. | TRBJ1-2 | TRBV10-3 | AISDVREVGYT
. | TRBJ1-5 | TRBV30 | AWSVGADNQPQH
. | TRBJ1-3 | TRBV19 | ASRRGGGNTIY
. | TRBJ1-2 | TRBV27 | ASSLLGLGGYT
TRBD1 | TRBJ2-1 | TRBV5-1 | ASSTGTGQYNEQF
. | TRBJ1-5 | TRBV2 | ASSEARQPQH
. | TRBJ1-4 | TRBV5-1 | ASSPAGGGDEKLF
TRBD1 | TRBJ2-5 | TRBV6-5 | ASADRGNGETQY
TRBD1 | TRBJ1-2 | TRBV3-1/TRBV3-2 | ASSPPGTGNRYT
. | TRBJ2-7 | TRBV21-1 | ASSKPGPGTGPIEQY
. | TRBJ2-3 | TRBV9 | ASSVAGPPLDTQY
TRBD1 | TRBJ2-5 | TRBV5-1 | ASSTLGQGVGETQY
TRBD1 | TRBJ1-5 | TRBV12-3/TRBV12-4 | ASSPTGNQPQH
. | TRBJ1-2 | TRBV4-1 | ASSQGEAGKLNYGYT
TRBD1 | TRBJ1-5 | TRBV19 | ASSRTGGSNQPQH
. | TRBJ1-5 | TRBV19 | ASSIVGRLDNQPQH
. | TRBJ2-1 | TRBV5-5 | ASARSVSYNEQF
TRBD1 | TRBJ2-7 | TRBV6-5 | ASRPQTGGAYEQY
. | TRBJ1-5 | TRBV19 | ASLTVHSNQPQH
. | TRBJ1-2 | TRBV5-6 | ASSKQGAYGYT
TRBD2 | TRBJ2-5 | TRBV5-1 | ASRLGTGGETQY
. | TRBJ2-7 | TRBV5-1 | ASSLTGISYEQY
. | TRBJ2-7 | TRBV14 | ASSQEETAYSYEQY
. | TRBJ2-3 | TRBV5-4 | ASSLSQYTDTQY
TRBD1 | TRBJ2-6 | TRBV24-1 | ATSEDRAPALGANVLT
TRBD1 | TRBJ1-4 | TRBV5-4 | ASRKDSGQGGEKLF
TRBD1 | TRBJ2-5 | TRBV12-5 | ASAQGQGAKETQY
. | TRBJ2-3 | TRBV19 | ASSIPSGGHTDTQY
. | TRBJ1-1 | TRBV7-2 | ASSLVWGQDTEAF
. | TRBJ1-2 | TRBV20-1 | SASLDRVGGYT